This paragraph covers one T cell receptor (beta chain) sequence. Its antigen is unknown. These data are taken from a study of T cells in Graves' hyperthyroidism and ophthalmopathy. Study-wide findings and caveats: Blood held most thyroid clonotypes expanded above 0.001 frequency. The model foresaw ophthalmopathy a median 6.5 months prior to onset.

Clinical symptoms, serum thyroxine, TRAb, thyroid ultrasound and orbital computed tomography informed diagnoses. TCR beta CDR3 regions were amplified from RNA. During a first-round RT-PCR of the TCR CDR3, the HTBI primer set was used. TCRdb recomputed calls from the multiplex PCR reads with MiXCR, one row per CDR3 protein. The table shows about 290,000 distinct CDR3 sequences, with 13% occurring only once. The sample was blood. The sequence was obtained from a woman aged 25 to 39 with Graves' hyperthyroidism that later progressed to Graves' ophthalmopathy.

CDR3 coding DNA: TGTGCCAGCCGCGGCCTAGTCGTATACGAGCAGTACTTC. It specifies CASRGLVVYEQYF. The rearrangement joins TRBV28 to TRBJ2-7; D unresolved. This CDR3 is built from 13 residues. Trimming pared 8 bases from V and 4 bases from J, leaving 15 bases between. Germline CDR1 reads MDHEN; CDR2 reads SYDVKM.